The entry that follows covers one T cell receptor beta chain sequence. What it recognizes is unknown. Sampled while nominally healthy, donors likely had unrecorded immune exposures. Primers included in the PCR were 60 Vbeta and 13 Jbeta primers. Clones were read by immunoSEQ multiplex PCR, and TCRdb kept only the in-frame ones, dropping some. The sample has about 130,000 clones, roughly 80% seen once. This sample stems from a study of cytomegalovirus exposure and HLA in healthy donors. This CDR3 is built from 16 residues. The J segment lost 4 bases and the V segment lost 1 base, leaving 7 bases of the junction unmatched. CDR1 is MDHEN, CDR2 SYDVKM, per germline. Study observations and caveats: Researchers left out some V segments, among them TRBV6-2 and TRBV6-3, as indistinguishable. Within an earlier analysis, most TCR beta V segments proved productive either about 90% or about 30% of the time.

This chain uses TRBV28 with TRBJ2-7; 10 bases align to TRBD1. This clonotype was obtained from a female donor in good health and CMV-seronegative. The sequenced sample consisted of PBMCs. CDR3 nucleotide sequence: TGTGCCAGCAGTTTATTAGGGACAGGGGATCTGTACGAGCAGTACTTC. This translates into CASSLLGTGDLYEQYF.